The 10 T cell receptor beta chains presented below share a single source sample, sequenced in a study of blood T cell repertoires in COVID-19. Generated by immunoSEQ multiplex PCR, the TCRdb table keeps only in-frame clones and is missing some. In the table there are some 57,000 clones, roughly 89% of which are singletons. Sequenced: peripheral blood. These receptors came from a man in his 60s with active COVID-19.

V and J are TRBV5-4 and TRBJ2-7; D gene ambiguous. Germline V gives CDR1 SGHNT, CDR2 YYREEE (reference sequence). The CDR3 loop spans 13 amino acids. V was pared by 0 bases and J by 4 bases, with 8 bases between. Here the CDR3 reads CASSLDPGYEQYF. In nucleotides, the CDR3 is TGTGCCAGCAGCTTGGATCCAGGTTACGAGCAGTACTTC.

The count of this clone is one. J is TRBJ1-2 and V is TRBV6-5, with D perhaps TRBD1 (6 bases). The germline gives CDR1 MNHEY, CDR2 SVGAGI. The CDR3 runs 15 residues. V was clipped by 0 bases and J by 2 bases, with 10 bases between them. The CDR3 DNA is TGTGCCAGCAGTTACTCGCCAGGGGAAAACTATGGCTACACCTTC. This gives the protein CASSYSPGENYGYTF.

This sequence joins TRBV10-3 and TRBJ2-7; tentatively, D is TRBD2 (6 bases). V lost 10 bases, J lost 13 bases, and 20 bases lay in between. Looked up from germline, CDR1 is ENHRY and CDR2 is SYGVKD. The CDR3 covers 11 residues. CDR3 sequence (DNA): TGTGCCACCTCAGGAGGGGACGGGCCATACTTC. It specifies CATSGGDGPYF.

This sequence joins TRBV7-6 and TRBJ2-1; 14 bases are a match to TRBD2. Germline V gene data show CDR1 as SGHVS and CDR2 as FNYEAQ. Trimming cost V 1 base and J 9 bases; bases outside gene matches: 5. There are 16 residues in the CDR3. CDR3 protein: CASSLVGLAGGVEQFF. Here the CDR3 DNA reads TGTGCCAGCAGCTTAGTAGGACTAGCGGGGGGAGTTGAGCAGTTCTTC.

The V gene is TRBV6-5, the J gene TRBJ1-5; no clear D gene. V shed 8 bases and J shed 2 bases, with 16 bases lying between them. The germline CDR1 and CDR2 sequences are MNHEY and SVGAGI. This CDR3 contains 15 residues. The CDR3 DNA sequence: TGTGCCAGCCGGTCCGGAGGAGCGCGCAATCAGCCCCAGCATTTT. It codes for CASRSGGARNQPQHF.

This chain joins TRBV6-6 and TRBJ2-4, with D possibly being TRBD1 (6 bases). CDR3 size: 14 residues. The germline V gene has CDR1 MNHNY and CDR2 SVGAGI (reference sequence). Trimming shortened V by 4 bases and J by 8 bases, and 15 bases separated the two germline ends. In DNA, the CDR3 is TGTGCCAGCAGTTTTTGGGGGCCGAGGGACATTCAGTACTTC. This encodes CASSFWGPRDIQYF.

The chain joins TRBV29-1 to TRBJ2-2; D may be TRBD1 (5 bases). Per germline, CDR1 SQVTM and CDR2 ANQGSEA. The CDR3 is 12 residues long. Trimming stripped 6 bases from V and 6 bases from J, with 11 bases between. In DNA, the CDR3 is TGCAGCGTAGAAAGGGGTCCCGGGGAGCTGTTTTTT. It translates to CSVERGPGELFF.

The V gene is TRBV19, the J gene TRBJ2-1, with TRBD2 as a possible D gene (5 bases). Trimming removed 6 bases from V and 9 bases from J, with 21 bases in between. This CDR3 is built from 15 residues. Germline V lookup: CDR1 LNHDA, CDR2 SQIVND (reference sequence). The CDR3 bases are TGTGCCAGTAGCCCTGGACTGAGCCTTGCAACTGAGCAGTTCTTC. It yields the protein CASSPGLSLATEQFF.

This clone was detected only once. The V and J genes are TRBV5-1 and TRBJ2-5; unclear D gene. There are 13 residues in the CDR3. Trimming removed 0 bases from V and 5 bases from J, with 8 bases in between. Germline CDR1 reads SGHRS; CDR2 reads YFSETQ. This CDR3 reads CASSLESVETQYF. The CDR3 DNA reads TGCGCCAGCAGCTTGGAATCCGTGGAGACCCAGTACTTC.

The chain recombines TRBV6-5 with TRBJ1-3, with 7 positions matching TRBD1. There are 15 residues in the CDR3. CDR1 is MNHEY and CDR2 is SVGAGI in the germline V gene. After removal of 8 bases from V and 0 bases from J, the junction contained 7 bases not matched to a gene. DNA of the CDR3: TGTGCCAGCGGGGGACAGATAAACTCTGGAAACACCATATATTTT. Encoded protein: CASGGQINSGNTIYF.